A selection of T cell receptor beta chains follows, all from one sample in a study of identical twins. TCRdb independently ran MiXCR on the 5' RACE reads; one entry per CDR3 protein. The table lists 1.5 million to 2 million distinct CDR3 sequences, about 32% of them singletons, with about 0.3% in the top ten. The sample consisted of cord blood. The source is a newborn girl in good health. The CDR3 runs from the conserved cysteine through the conserved F or W. Fields, in order: V gene, D gene, J gene, clone size, CDR3 protein, CDR3 DNA. The D gene is left open where the match is weak. Only some rows state a clone size, as once, few, many or a class for expanded clones.

v_call: TRBV20-1; d_call: -; j_call: TRBJ2-5; clone_size: -; cdr3_aa: CSALGGGWYQETQYF; cdr3_nt: TGCAGTGCCTTAGGTGGAGGGTGGTACCAAGAGACCCAGTACTTC
v_call: TRBV28; d_call: -; j_call: TRBJ2-7; clone_size: -; cdr3_aa: CASSLWGSLDYEQYF; cdr3_nt: TGTGCCAGCAGTTTATGGGGCAGTCTCGACTACGAGCAGTACTTC
v_call: TRBV10-3; d_call: -; j_call: TRBJ2-7; clone_size: -; cdr3_aa: CAISEYRSSYEQYF; cdr3_nt: TGTGCCATCAGTGAGTACCGGAGCTCCTACGAGCAGTACTTC
v_call: TRBV12-3/TRBV12-4; d_call: -; j_call: TRBJ2-5; clone_size: -; cdr3_aa: CASSLSWTQYF; cdr3_nt: TGTGCCAGCAGTTTGAGCTGGACGCAGTACTTC
v_call: TRBV12-3/TRBV12-4; d_call: -; j_call: TRBJ2-7; clone_size: few; cdr3_aa: CASSLRTYAYEQYF; cdr3_nt: TGTGCCAGCAGTTTGCGGACATATGCCTACGAGCAGTACTTC
v_call: TRBV24-1; d_call: -; j_call: TRBJ2-1; clone_size: -; cdr3_aa: CAISDSGPRLGYNEQFF; cdr3_nt: TGTGCCATCAGTGATTCGGGACCGAGACTAGGGTACAATGAGCAGTTCTTC
v_call: TRBV20-1; d_call: -; j_call: TRBJ2-7; clone_size: -; cdr3_aa: CSATPGRAYEQYF; cdr3_nt: TGCAGTGCTACCCCGGGACGGGCGTACGAGCAGTACTTC
v_call: TRBV29-1; d_call: -; j_call: TRBJ2-3; clone_size: few; cdr3_aa: CSLSWSPADTQYF; cdr3_nt: TGCAGCCTCTCGTGGAGTCCAGCAGATACGCAGTATTTT
v_call: TRBV27; d_call: TRBD2; j_call: TRBJ2-2; clone_size: -; cdr3_aa: CASSILSGGTGELFF; cdr3_nt: TGTGCCAGCAGTATCCTTAGCGGGGGCACCGGGGAGCTGTTTTTT
v_call: TRBV29-1; d_call: -; j_call: TRBJ2-3; clone_size: -; cdr3_aa: CSVEARGTDTQYF; cdr3_nt: TGCAGCGTTGAAGCCAGGGGCACAGATACGCAGTATTTT
v_call: TRBV18; d_call: -; j_call: TRBJ1-4; clone_size: -; cdr3_aa: CASSPVQGTTNEKLFF; cdr3_nt: TGTGCCAGCTCACCGGTACAGGGTACAACTAATGAAAAACTGTTTTTT
v_call: TRBV29-1; d_call: TRBD2; j_call: TRBJ2-3; clone_size: -; cdr3_aa: CSVDRGPGGDTQYF; cdr3_nt: TGCAGCGTTGACCGGGGCCCGGGGGGAGATACGCAGTATTTT
v_call: TRBV5-1; d_call: -; j_call: TRBJ2-1; clone_size: many; cdr3_aa: CASSLRGDSYNEQFF; cdr3_nt: TGCGCCAGCAGCTTGAGAGGGGACTCCTACAATGAGCAGTTCTTC
v_call: TRBV12-3/TRBV12-4; d_call: TRBD1; j_call: TRBJ2-7; clone_size: few; cdr3_aa: CASSFPERQGVNEQYF; cdr3_nt: TGTGCCAGCAGCTTTCCGGAACGACAGGGGGTAAACGAGCAGTACTTC
v_call: TRBV28; d_call: -; j_call: TRBJ2-7; clone_size: few; cdr3_aa: CASSLIVSYEQYF; cdr3_nt: TGTGCCAGCAGTTTAATTGTTTCCTACGAGCAGTACTTC
v_call: TRBV28; d_call: TRBD2; j_call: TRBJ2-3; clone_size: many; cdr3_aa: CASRPSGRGGDTQYF; cdr3_nt: TGTGCCAGCAGGCCTAGCGGGAGGGGAGGAGATACGCAGTATTTT
v_call: TRBV7-9; d_call: -; j_call: TRBJ2-1; clone_size: few; cdr3_aa: CASSFYMGGNEQFF; cdr3_nt: TGTGCCAGCAGCTTCTATATGGGGGGCAATGAGCAGTTCTTC
v_call: TRBV18; d_call: TRBD2; j_call: TRBJ2-4; clone_size: -; cdr3_aa: CASSPLAGAPKNIQYF; cdr3_nt: TGTGCCAGCTCACCACTAGCGGGAGCACCCAAAAACATTCAGTACTTC
v_call: TRBV7-2; d_call: TRBD2; j_call: TRBJ2-3; clone_size: few; cdr3_aa: CASSYSGRLSTDTQYF; cdr3_nt: TGTGCCAGCAGCTATAGCGGGAGATTGAGCACAGATACGCAGTATTTT
v_call: TRBV6-5; d_call: TRBD2; j_call: TRBJ2-3; clone_size: -; cdr3_aa: CASNPGTSGGDTQYF; cdr3_nt: TGTGCCAGCAACCCCGGGACTAGCGGGGGAGATACGCAGTATTTT
v_call: TRBV28; d_call: TRBD2; j_call: TRBJ2-1; clone_size: -; cdr3_aa: CASSLGSLAGYNEQFF; cdr3_nt: TGTGCCAGCAGTTTAGGTAGCCTAGCGGGGTACAATGAGCAGTTCTTC
v_call: TRBV2; d_call: TRBD1; j_call: TRBJ2-7; clone_size: -; cdr3_aa: CASSGTGPSYEQYF; cdr3_nt: TGTGCCAGCAGTGGGACAGGGCCCTCCTACGAGCAGTACTTC
v_call: TRBV5-6; d_call: TRBD2; j_call: TRBJ2-7; clone_size: once; cdr3_aa: CVSRYGWTSGSSYEQYF; cdr3_nt: TGTGTCAGCAGGTATGGTTGGACTAGCGGGAGCTCCTACGAGCAGTACTTC
v_call: TRBV6-1; d_call: -; j_call: TRBJ1-6; clone_size: -; cdr3_aa: CASRLKPPGTGVGSPLHF; cdr3_nt: TGTGCCAGCAGGCTAAAACCCCCCGGGACCGGAGTGGGTTCACCCCTCCACTTT
v_call: TRBV20-1; d_call: TRBD1; j_call: TRBJ1-3; clone_size: few; cdr3_aa: CSARPGGENTIYF; cdr3_nt: TGCAGTGCTAGACCAGGGGGCGAAAACACCATATATTTT
v_call: TRBV10-3; d_call: -; j_call: TRBJ2-7; clone_size: -; cdr3_aa: CAIKPSGTPYEQYF; cdr3_nt: TGTGCCATCAAGCCCAGCGGGACACCTTACGAGCAGTACTTC
v_call: TRBV18; d_call: -; j_call: TRBJ2-1; clone_size: few; cdr3_aa: CASSLRRGHNNEQFF; cdr3_nt: TGTGCCAGCTCACTGCGGAGGGGGCACAACAATGAGCAGTTCTTC
v_call: TRBV6-1; d_call: TRBD2; j_call: TRBJ2-5; clone_size: few; cdr3_aa: CASSEPSSGNQETQYF; cdr3_nt: TGTGCCAGCAGTGAACCTTCTAGCGGGAATCAAGAGACCCAGTACTTC
v_call: TRBV25-1; d_call: -; j_call: TRBJ2-1; clone_size: -; cdr3_aa: CASSGTVGASSYNEQFF; cdr3_nt: TGTGCCAGCAGTGGAACCGTCGGGGCCAGCTCCTACAATGAGCAGTTCTTC
v_call: TRBV9; d_call: TRBD2; j_call: TRBJ2-3; clone_size: few; cdr3_aa: CASSPRGTSGFASTDTQYF; cdr3_nt: TGTGCCAGCAGCCCCCGAGGGACTAGCGGGTTCGCTAGCACAGATACGCAGTATTTT
v_call: TRBV7-9; d_call: -; j_call: TRBJ2-5; clone_size: -; cdr3_aa: CASSSPRFGGGETQYF; cdr3_nt: TGTGCCAGCAGCTCCCCTCGTTTCGGGGGTGGAGAGACCCAGTACTTC
v_call: TRBV2; d_call: TRBD2; j_call: TRBJ2-3; clone_size: -; cdr3_aa: CASSAGRGGRDTQYF; cdr3_nt: TGTGCCAGCAGTGCAGGCCGGGGGGGCCGCGATACGCAGTATTTT
v_call: TRBV20-1; d_call: TRBD2; j_call: TRBJ2-7; clone_size: -; cdr3_aa: CSAREPSGRSYNEQYF; cdr3_nt: TGCAGTGCTAGAGAACCTAGCGGGAGGTCCTACAATGAGCAGTACTTC
v_call: TRBV7-8; d_call: -; j_call: TRBJ1-1; clone_size: -; cdr3_aa: CASGGRVVTEAFF; cdr3_nt: TGTGCCAGTGGGGGCAGGGTGGTCACTGAAGCTTTCTTT
v_call: TRBV20-1; d_call: TRBD1; j_call: TRBJ1-4; clone_size: -; cdr3_aa: CSASGTGWNEKLFF; cdr3_nt: TGCAGTGCTAGCGGGACAGGCTGGAATGAAAAACTGTTTTTT
v_call: TRBV28; d_call: -; j_call: TRBJ1-4; clone_size: -; cdr3_aa: CASSEQTATNEKLFF; cdr3_nt: TGTGCCAGCAGTGAGCAGACGGCAACTAATGAAAAACTGTTTTTT
v_call: TRBV20-1; d_call: TRBD2; j_call: TRBJ2-1; clone_size: few; cdr3_aa: CSARDPASGSDEQFF; cdr3_nt: TGCAGTGCTAGAGATCCTGCTAGCGGGAGCGATGAGCAGTTCTTC